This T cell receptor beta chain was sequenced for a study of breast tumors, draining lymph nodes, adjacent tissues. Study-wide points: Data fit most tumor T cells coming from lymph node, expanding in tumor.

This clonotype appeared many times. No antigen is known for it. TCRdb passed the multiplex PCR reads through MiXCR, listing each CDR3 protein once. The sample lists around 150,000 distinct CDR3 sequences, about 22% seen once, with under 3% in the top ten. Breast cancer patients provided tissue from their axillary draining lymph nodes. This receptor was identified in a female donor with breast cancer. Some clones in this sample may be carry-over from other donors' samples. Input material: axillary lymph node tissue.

The DNA of the CDR3 is TGTGCCAGCAGTTTAGGACAGGGGGCGGTCGACTATAATTCACCCCTCCACTTT. Translation: CASSLGQGAVDYNSPLHF. The chain recombines TRBV27 with TRBJ1-6; 11 bases match TRBD1. The length of the CDR3 is 18 residues. The germline V gene has CDR1 MNHEY and CDR2 SMNVEV (reference sequence). J gave up 3 bases and V 2 bases, and 6 bases lay outside the gene matches.